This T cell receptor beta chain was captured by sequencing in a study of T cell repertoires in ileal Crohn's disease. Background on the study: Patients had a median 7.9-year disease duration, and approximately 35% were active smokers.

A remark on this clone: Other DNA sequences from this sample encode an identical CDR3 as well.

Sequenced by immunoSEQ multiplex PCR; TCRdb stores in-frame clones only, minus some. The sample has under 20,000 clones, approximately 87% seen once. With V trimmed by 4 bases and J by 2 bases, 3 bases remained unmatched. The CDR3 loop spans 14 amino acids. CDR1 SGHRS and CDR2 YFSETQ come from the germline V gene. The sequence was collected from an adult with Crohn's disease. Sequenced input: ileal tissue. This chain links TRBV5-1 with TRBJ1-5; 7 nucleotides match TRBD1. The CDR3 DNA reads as TGCGCCAGCAGCACCGGACAGGGCAATCAGCCCCAGCATTTT. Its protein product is CASSTGQGNQPQHF.